Reported below is one T cell receptor beta chain. CDR3 length equals 16 residues. Germline CDR1 reads SGHAT; CDR2 reads FQNNGV. Germline trimming cut 0 bases from V and 2 bases from J; bases unmatched to any gene: 5. This sample is drawn from a study of blood T cell repertoires in COVID-19. Study-wide background: Sites across the United States, Italy and Spain contributed samples from acute and convalescent COVID-19. PBMCs, B-cell-depleted T cells, or T cells provided the cDNA or gDNA that made up the material.

In the original workflow: Researchers report that nucleated cell counts were estimated from reference gene primer amplification. Profiling relied on immunoSEQ multiplex PCR, and the TCRdb table lists in-frame clones only, not all of them. V and J calls and clone size are given by that table; D and trimming were obtained from the DNA. The sample carries roughly 100,000 clones, 70% to 90% recorded once. The genes are TRBV11-2 and TRBJ2-3; TRBD2 agrees at 7 bases. The receptor was derived from a man between 45 and 60 years old with active COVID-19. Material: peripheral blood. Here the CDR3 reads CASSLEGGGYTDTQYF. CDR3 in DNA: TGTGCCAGCAGCTTAGAAGGCGGGGGTTACACAGATACGCAGTATTTT.